This T cell receptor beta chain stems from a study of shared clonotypes between healthy human individuals. Study results and caveats: The study drew on few donors, limiting represented genetic and exposure-history diversity.

As regards this clone: The antigen is undetermined.

Naive CD8 cells, CD45RO-negative and positively selected for CCR7, excluded terminally differentiated effector memory CD45RA+ cells. Deep level was the assay's run setting. Across several immunoSEQ plates, the genomic DNA of each subset was split evenly. Libraries were prepared by immunoSEQ multiplex PCR; TCRdb keeps only in-frame clonotypes and omits some of them. The sample has hundreds of thousands of clones; just under 97% are singletons. Trimming cost V 4 bases and J 4 bases, with 17 bases left between them. Per the germline V gene, CDR1 is WNHNN and CDR2 is SYGVQD (reference sequence). This CDR3 has 15 amino acids.

The J gene is TRBJ2-7, the V gene TRBV10-1; D is tentatively TRBD1 or TRBD2 (5 bases each). Source material: naive CD8+ T cells sorted from blood. This TCR came from a woman aged 25 to 39 in good health. CDR3 sequence reads: CASSVRAGRSYEQYF. Written as DNA, the CDR3 is TGCGCCAGCAGTGTGCGGGCAGGGCGATCGTACGAGCAGTACTTC.